The 3 T cell receptor beta chains listed next were all sequenced from one sample in a study of T cell repertoires in cytomegalovirus infection. TCRdb fed the reads into MiXCR, producing one record per CDR3 protein. Found here are 290,000 or so distinct CDR3 sequences, approximately 10% of them singletons; the top ten hold over 2.5%. The sequencing input was PBMCs. The receptor set was obtained from a human donor in good health (CMV status not recorded). Some clones in this sample may be carry-over from other donors' samples.

The table lists this clonotype with many counts. The rearrangement uses TRBV20-1 and TRBJ1-1; D may be TRBD1 (6 bases). This CDR3 spans 14 amino acids. Germline CDR1 reads DFQATT; CDR2 reads SNEGSKA (reference sequence). Trimming took off 5 bases at V and 11 bases at J, with 24 bases between the two ends. The CDR3 is CSASLDKGGDKAFF. CDR3 in DNA: TGCAGTGCTTCTCTGGACAAGGGGGGGGACAAGGCTTTCTTT.

This clonotype was observed at least ten times. The rearrangement joins TRBV20-1 to TRBJ1-1, with TRBD1 as a possible D gene (6 bases). The V end lost 5 bases, the J end lost 4 bases, and 14 bases lay between the germline ends. CDR1 and CDR2 from the germline V gene are DFQATT and SNEGSKA (reference sequence). CDR3 length: 13 residues. The chain's CDR3 is CSAAGGASTEAFF. In DNA, the CDR3 is TGCAGTGCTGCGGGGGGCGCATCCACTGAAGCTTTCTTT.

This clonotype was counted a few times. A much larger clonotype is one base distant, so this may be a read error. V and J are TRBV28 and TRBJ2-1, with 7 nucleotides matching TRBD1. CDR1 and CDR2 from the germline V gene are MDHEN and SYDVKM. The CDR3 totals 14 residues. The ends lost 5 bases at V and 2 bases at J; junction bases unmatched: 3. CDR3 sequence: CASSTGAAYNEQFF. In DNA, the CDR3 is TGTGCCAGCAGTACAGGGGCGGCCTACAATGAGCAGTTCTTC. Looking up the rest from reference TRBV28 and TRBJ2-1 gives the full variable domain: DVKVTQSSRYLVKRTGEKVFLECVQDMDHENMFWYRQDPGLGLRLIYFSYDVKMKEKGDIPEGYSVSREKKERFSLILESASTNQTSMYLCASSTGAAYNEQFFGPGTRLTVL.